This TCR beta chain was captured by sequencing in a study of shared clonotypes between healthy human individuals. V trimming: 8 bases; J trimming: 0 bases; junction bases outside the gene matches: 17. The CDR3 has 18 amino acids. Per the germline V gene, CDR1 is LNHDA and CDR2 is SQIVND (reference sequence). The method was immunoSEQ multiplex PCR; TCRdb's version includes in-frame clones alone and lacks a portion of them. The sample shows about 1 million clones, 60% to 80% of them seen only once. The sequenced sample was memory CD4+ T cells sorted from blood. Subset reported: CD45RA-negative fraction. The TCR comes from a man aged 18 to 30 in good health. The chain links TRBV19 to TRBJ2-3, with TRBD2 identical over 7 bases. In DNA form, the CDR3 reads TGTGCCAGTTCTTACCGTCGAAGCGGGGAACTCAGCACAGATACGCAGTATTTT. It encodes CASSYRRSGELSTDTQYF.